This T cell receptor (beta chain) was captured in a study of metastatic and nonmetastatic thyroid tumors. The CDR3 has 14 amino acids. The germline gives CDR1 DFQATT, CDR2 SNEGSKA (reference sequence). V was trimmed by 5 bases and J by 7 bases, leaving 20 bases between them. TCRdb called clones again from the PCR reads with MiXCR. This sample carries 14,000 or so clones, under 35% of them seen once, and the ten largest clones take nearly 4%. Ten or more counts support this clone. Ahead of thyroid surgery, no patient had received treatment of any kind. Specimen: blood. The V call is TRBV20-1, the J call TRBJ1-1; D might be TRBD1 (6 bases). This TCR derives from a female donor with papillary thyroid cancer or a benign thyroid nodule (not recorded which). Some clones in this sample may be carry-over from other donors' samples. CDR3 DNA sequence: TGCAGTGCTGCCCCCTGGACGCTAGGGGGTGAAGCTTTCTTT. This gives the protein CSAAPWTLGGEAFF.